This T cell receptor (beta chain) was recovered during a study of blood T cell repertoires in COVID-19. Overall study context: Samples of COVID-19 (acute and convalescent) were obtained from the United States, Italy and Spain. T cells, B-cell-depleted T cells, or PBMCs provided the cDNA or gDNA that served as material.

The study assigned cohorts using participant-reported clinical history. The J segment lost 4 bases and the V segment lost 0 bases, leaving 0 bases of the junction unmatched. Germline loops: CDR1 SGHKS, CDR2 YYEKEE (reference sequence). The CDR3 has 14 amino acids. In the original workflow: By means of reference gene primer amplification, nucleated cell counts were estimated. Clones were sequenced by immunoSEQ multiplex PCR, and TCRdb holds only the in-frame ones, with some missing. The V and J calls and clone size come from that table; D and trimming were worked out from the DNA. The data hold about 210,000 clones, with 65% to 85% observed a single time.

The sample comprised PBMCs or T cells enriched from blood (not recorded which). The chain links TRBV5-5 to TRBJ1-4; 7 bases match TRBD1. The TCR sequence derives from a young man with acute COVID-19. The CDR3 DNA reads TGTGCCAGCAGCTTGGGACAGGGTAATGAAAAACTGTTTTTT. This translates into CASSLGQGNEKLFF.